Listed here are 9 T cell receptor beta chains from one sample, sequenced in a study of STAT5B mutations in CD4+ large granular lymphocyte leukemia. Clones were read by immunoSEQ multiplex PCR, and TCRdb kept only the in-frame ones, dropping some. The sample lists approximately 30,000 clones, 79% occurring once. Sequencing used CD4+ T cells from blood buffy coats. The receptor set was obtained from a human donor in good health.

The CDR3 loop is CAWSSGNTGELFF. The CDR3 coding sequence is TGTGCCTGGAGTAGTGGGAACACCGGGGAGCTGTTTTTT. The chain recombines TRBV30 with TRBJ2-2, with D uncertain. V gave up 2 bases and J gave up 1 base, with 5 bases separating them. CDR3 length: 13 residues. CDR1 GTSNPN and CDR2 SVGIG come from the germline V gene (reference sequence).

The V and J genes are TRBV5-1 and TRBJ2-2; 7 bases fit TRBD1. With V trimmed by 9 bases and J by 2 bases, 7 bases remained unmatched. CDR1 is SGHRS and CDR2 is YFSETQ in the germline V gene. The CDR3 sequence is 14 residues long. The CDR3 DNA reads TGCGCCACCCAAACAGGGGTTAACACCGGGGAGCTGTTTTTT. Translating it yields CATQTGVNTGELFF.

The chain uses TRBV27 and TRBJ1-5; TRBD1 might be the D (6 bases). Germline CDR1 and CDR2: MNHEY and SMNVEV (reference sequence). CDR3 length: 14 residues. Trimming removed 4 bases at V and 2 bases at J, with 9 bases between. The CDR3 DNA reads TGTGCCAGCAGTTGGGGGGGCGGCAATCAGCCCCAGCATTTT. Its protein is CASSWGGGNQPQHF.

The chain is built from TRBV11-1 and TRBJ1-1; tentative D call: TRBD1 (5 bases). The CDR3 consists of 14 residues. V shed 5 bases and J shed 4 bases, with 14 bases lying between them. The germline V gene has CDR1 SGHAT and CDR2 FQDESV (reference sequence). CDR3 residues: CASSRGPGGTEAFF. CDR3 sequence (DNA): TGTGCCAGCAGCCGAGGGCCGGGGGGCACTGAAGCTTTCTTT.

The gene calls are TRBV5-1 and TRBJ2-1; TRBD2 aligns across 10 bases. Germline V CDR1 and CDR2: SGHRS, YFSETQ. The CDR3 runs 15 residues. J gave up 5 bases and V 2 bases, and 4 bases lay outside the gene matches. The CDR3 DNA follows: TGCGCCAGCAGCTTCCTAGCGGGAGTAAACAATGAGCAGTTCTTC. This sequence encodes CASSFLAGVNNEQFF.

The CDR3: CASSEEFVGGPQETQYF. The CDR3 DNA reads TGTGCCAGCAGTGAAGAATTTGTGGGGGGGCCCCAAGAGACCCAGTACTTC. V and J are TRBV2 and TRBJ2-5; D may be TRBD2 (7 bases). The V and J ends lost 1 base and 1 base respectively, with 16 bases between them. This CDR3 region has 17 residues. Germline V gene sequence: CDR1 SNHLY, CDR2 FYNNEI. Complete variable domain (other parts from reference TRBV2 and TRBJ2-5): EPEVTQTPSHQVTQMGQEVILRCVPISNHLYFYWYRQILGQKVEFLVSFYNNEISEKSEIFDDQFSVERPDGSNFTLKIRSTKLEDSAMYFCASSEEFVGGPQETQYFGPGTRLLVL.

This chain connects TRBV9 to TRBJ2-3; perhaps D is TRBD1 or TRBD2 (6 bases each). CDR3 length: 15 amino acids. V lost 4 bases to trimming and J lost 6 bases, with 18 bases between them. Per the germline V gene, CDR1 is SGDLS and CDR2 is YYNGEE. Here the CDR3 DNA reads TGTGCCAGCAGCTTCGGGACTCCGGGGGCGGATACGCAGTATTTT. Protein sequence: CASSFGTPGADTQYF.

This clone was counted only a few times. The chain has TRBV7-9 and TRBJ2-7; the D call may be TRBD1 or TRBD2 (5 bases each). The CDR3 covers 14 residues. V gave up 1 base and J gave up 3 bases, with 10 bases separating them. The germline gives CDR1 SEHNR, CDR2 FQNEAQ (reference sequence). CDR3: CASSLGYGGYEQYF. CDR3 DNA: TGTGCCAGCAGCTTAGGCTATGGGGGCTACGAGCAGTACTTC.

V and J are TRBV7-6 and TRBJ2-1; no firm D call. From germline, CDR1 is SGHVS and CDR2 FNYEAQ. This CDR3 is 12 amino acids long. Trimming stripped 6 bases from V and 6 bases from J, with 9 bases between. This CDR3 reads CASRSYSNEQFF. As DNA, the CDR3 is TGTGCCAGCAGGAGTTACAGCAATGAGCAGTTCTTC.